The clone carrying this T cell receptor (beta chain) was seen many times. Antigen specificity is unknown. This sample was taken from a study of T cells after yellow fever vaccination. TCRdb re-called the 5' RACE reads with MiXCR, one entry per CDR3 protein. The sample consists of a few hundred thousand distinct CDR3 sequences, around 4% of them appearing once. Study-level points and caveats: Post-booster repertoires again held most primary-vaccination clones (96% CD4, 88% CD8). Within FACS-sorted repertoires, abundant clonotypes contaminating from the bulk population could be present. Overlap between CD4 and CD8 compartments was detected for a small share of clonotypes. It was the secondary response that reached its peak faster, day 5 versus 15, but it was weaker.

Germline CDR1 and CDR2: DFQATT and SNEGSKA (reference sequence). This CDR3 is built from 14 residues. Trimming cost V 3 bases and J 5 bases, with 13 bases left between them. The receptor's source is a man in his late teens or twenties who received the YFV17D yellow fever vaccine. The sequences come from PBMCs, collected on the day of the yellow fever booster vaccination. The V gene is TRBV20-1, the J gene TRBJ1-4; D uncertain. CDR3 loop: CSARDQSRNEKLFF. In DNA, the CDR3 is TGCAGTGCTAGGGACCAATCAAGAAATGAAAAACTGTTTTTT.